This TCR beta chain derives from a study of CD8 T cells in ankylosing spondylitis. General study points: About 8 highly homologous variants made up a TCR beta motif, and this motif appeared characteristic of ankylosing spondylitis blood. Disease-linked clones were found to be CD8+ and relatively rare in peripheral blood.

TCRdb itself ran the 5' RACE reads through MiXCR, one entry per CDR3 protein. The sample yields 350,000 to 450,000 distinct CDR3 sequences, more than 25% seen once. Details on this clonotype: The antigen is unknown.

CDR3 length equals 12 residues. Germline V gene lookup returns CDR1 DFQATT and CDR2 SNEGSKA (reference sequence). V was clipped by 4 bases and J by 5 bases; unmatched bases: 2. The clonotype was recovered from a male donor with ankylosing spondylitis. This chain uses TRBV20-1 with TRBJ2-3; 8 nucleotides agree with TRBD2. Sequenced sample: blood, either unsorted or a sorted T cell fraction (not recorded which). The CDR3 spells CSANGGGDTQYF. In nucleotides, the CDR3 is TGCAGTGCTAACGGGGGGGGAGATACGCAGTATTTT.